This T cell receptor beta chain was identified in a study of technical replicates of blood from a few donors. This CDR3 has 14 amino acids. Losses at the gene ends were 4 bases for V and 5 bases for J; bases not matched to a gene: 7. Germline loops: CDR1 LNHDA, CDR2 SQIVND (reference sequence). The assay was immunoSEQ multiplex PCR, and TCRdb's table has in-frame clones only and misses some. The sample lists tens of thousands of clones, about 96% occurring once. The V call is TRBV19, the J call TRBJ2-5; TRBD1 agrees at 7 bases. Sequenced input: T cells isolated from PBMCs. The receptor's source is a human donor in good health. CDR3 DNA: TGTGCCAGTAGTAGGGACAGCTTTTTGGAGACCCAGTACTTC. Protein product: CASSRDSFLETQYF.